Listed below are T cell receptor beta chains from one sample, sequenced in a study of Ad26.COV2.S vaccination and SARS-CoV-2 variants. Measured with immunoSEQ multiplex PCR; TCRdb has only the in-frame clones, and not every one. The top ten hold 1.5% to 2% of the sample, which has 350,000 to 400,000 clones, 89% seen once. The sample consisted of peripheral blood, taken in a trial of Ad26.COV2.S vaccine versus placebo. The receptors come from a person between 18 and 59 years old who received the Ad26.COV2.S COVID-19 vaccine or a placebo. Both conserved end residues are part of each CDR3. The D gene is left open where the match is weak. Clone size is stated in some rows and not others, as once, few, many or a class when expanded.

cdr3_aa: CASSRNTEAFF
cdr3_nt: TGTGCCAGCAGCCGAAACACTGAAGCTTTCTTT
j_call: TRBJ1-1
clone_size: -
v_call: TRBV6-5
d_call: -

cdr3_aa: CASSVFVAGSGTGELFF
cdr3_nt: TGTGCCAGCAGCGTTTTCGTCGCTGGGTCGGGCACCGGGGAGCTGTTTTTT
j_call: TRBJ2-2
clone_size: -
v_call: TRBV9
d_call: -

cdr3_aa: CSASEVTGELFF
cdr3_nt: TGCAGTGCTAGTGAGGTCACCGGGGAGCTGTTTTTT
j_call: TRBJ2-2
clone_size: few
v_call: TRBV20-1
d_call: -

cdr3_aa: CASSYGQSNQPQHF
cdr3_nt: TGTGCCAGCAGTTACGGCCAGAGCAATCAGCCCCAGCATTTT
j_call: TRBJ1-5
clone_size: -
v_call: TRBV6-6
d_call: -

cdr3_aa: CASSKTGPVGLEQFF
cdr3_nt: TGTGCCAGCTCGAAAACCGGGCCTGTAGGATTAGAGCAGTTCTTC
j_call: TRBJ2-1
clone_size: -
v_call: TRBV18
d_call: -

cdr3_aa: CASSLTGGGNTIYF
cdr3_nt: TGTGCCAGCAGCTTGACAGGGGGAGGAAACACCATATATTTT
j_call: TRBJ1-3
clone_size: -
v_call: TRBV5-8
d_call: TRBD1

cdr3_aa: CASSQDVRGTIYF
cdr3_nt: TGCGCCAGCAGCCAAGATGTGCGGGGCACCATATATTTT
j_call: TRBJ1-3
clone_size: -
v_call: TRBV4-1
d_call: -

cdr3_aa: CASSAPTGDYNEQFF
cdr3_nt: TGTGCCAGCAGCGCGCCGACAGGGGATTACAATGAGCAGTTCTTC
j_call: TRBJ2-1
clone_size: -
v_call: TRBV9
d_call: TRBD1

cdr3_aa: CSASGLAGTLLQDEQFF
cdr3_nt: TGCAGTGCTAGTGGTCTAGCGGGGACCTTATTACAGGATGAGCAGTTCTTC
j_call: TRBJ2-1
clone_size: -
v_call: TRBV20-1
d_call: TRBD2

cdr3_aa: CASSWGVNAEAFF
cdr3_nt: TGTGCCAGCAGCTGGGGGGTTAACGCTGAAGCTTTCTTT
j_call: TRBJ1-1
clone_size: -
v_call: TRBV11-2
d_call: -

cdr3_aa: CASFREGVEQYF
cdr3_nt: TGTGCCAGTTTTAGGGAGGGCGTCGAGCAGTACTTC
j_call: TRBJ2-7
clone_size: -
v_call: TRBV28
d_call: TRBD2

cdr3_aa: CAWDRNYGYTF
cdr3_nt: TGTGCCTGGGACAGAAACTATGGCTACACCTTC
j_call: TRBJ1-2
clone_size: once
v_call: TRBV30
d_call: -

cdr3_aa: CASSPRDSTYEQYF
cdr3_nt: TGTGCCAGCAGCCCAAGGGACTCCACCTACGAGCAGTACTTC
j_call: TRBJ2-7
clone_size: -
v_call: TRBV7-8
d_call: -

cdr3_aa: CASSLVGRGTRYEQYF
cdr3_nt: TGTGCCAGCAGCTTGGTGGGTCGGGGGACCCGCTACGAGCAGTACTTC
j_call: TRBJ2-7
clone_size: -
v_call: TRBV5-4
d_call: -

cdr3_aa: CASRDYKEETQYF
cdr3_nt: TGTGCCAGTAGGGACTATAAAGAAGAGACCCAGTACTTC
j_call: TRBJ2-5
clone_size: -
v_call: TRBV19
d_call: -

cdr3_aa: CASSPGSSSPLHF
cdr3_nt: TGTGCCAGCAGCCCCGGGTCTAGTTCACCCCTCCACTTT
j_call: TRBJ1-6
clone_size: -
v_call: TRBV3-1/TRBV3-2
d_call: -

cdr3_aa: CASSPSEYETQYF
cdr3_nt: TGTGCCAGCAGCCCATCAGAATACGAGACCCAGTACTTC
j_call: TRBJ2-5
clone_size: -
v_call: TRBV5-5
d_call: -

cdr3_aa: CASSLDYTEAFF
cdr3_nt: TGTGCCAGCAGTTTAGATTACACTGAAGCTTTCTTT
j_call: TRBJ1-1
clone_size: -
v_call: TRBV12-3/TRBV12-4
d_call: -

cdr3_aa: CAWSGQSWTQYF
cdr3_nt: TGTGCCTGGAGTGGCCAGTCCTGGACCCAGTACTTC
j_call: TRBJ2-5
clone_size: -
v_call: TRBV30
d_call: -

cdr3_aa: CSVVGGEANVLTF
cdr3_nt: TGCAGCGTTGTGGGGGGCGAGGCCAACGTCCTGACTTTC
j_call: TRBJ2-6
clone_size: -
v_call: TRBV29-1
d_call: -

cdr3_aa: CASSPTGGPDTQYF
cdr3_nt: TGTGCCAGCAGCCCTACAGGGGGCCCAGATACGCAGTATTTT
j_call: TRBJ2-3
clone_size: few
v_call: TRBV7-3
d_call: TRBD1

cdr3_aa: CASRKTGLGRGETQYF
cdr3_nt: TGTGCCAGTAGGAAAACAGGGCTCGGCAGAGGAGAGACCCAGTACTTC
j_call: TRBJ2-5
clone_size: -
v_call: TRBV19
d_call: -

cdr3_aa: CASSMSGVPYEQYF
cdr3_nt: TGTGCCAGTAGTATGAGCGGGGTACCCTACGAGCAGTACTTC
j_call: TRBJ2-7
clone_size: -
v_call: TRBV19
d_call: TRBD2

cdr3_aa: CAISETSGPTDTQYF
cdr3_nt: TGTGCCATCAGTGAGACTAGCGGGCCCACAGATACGCAGTATTTT
j_call: TRBJ2-3
clone_size: -
v_call: TRBV10-3
d_call: TRBD2

cdr3_aa: CASSVTPVAGFAFF
cdr3_nt: TGTGCCAGCAGCGTGACCCCAGTTGCTGGGTTTGCTTTCTTT
j_call: TRBJ1-1
clone_size: -
v_call: TRBV9
d_call: -

cdr3_aa: CAISSWGGTDTQYF
cdr3_nt: TGTGCCATCAGTTCCTGGGGGGGGACAGATACGCAGTATTTT
j_call: TRBJ2-3
clone_size: -
v_call: TRBV10-3
d_call: TRBD2

cdr3_aa: CASHSFSGNTIYF
cdr3_nt: TGTGCCAGCCACTCTTTCTCTGGAAACACCATATATTTT
j_call: TRBJ1-3
clone_size: once
v_call: TRBV7-9
d_call: -

cdr3_aa: CASSLKHANTEAFF
cdr3_nt: TGTGCCAGCAGCCTTAAACATGCGAACACTGAAGCTTTCTTT
j_call: TRBJ1-1
clone_size: -
v_call: TRBV4-2
d_call: -

cdr3_aa: CASSRLADNTDTQYF
cdr3_nt: TGTGCCAGCTCACGACTAGCAGATAACACAGATACGCAGTATTTT
j_call: TRBJ2-3
clone_size: -
v_call: TRBV18
d_call: TRBD2

cdr3_aa: CASSWTANEKLFF
cdr3_nt: TGTGCCAGCAGCTGGACAGCTAATGAAAAACTGTTTTTT
j_call: TRBJ1-4
clone_size: -
v_call: TRBV7-9
d_call: -

cdr3_aa: CASSSRQVDQETQYF
cdr3_nt: TGTGCCAGCAGCTCACGACAGGTAGATCAAGAGACCCAGTACTTC
j_call: TRBJ2-5
clone_size: many
v_call: TRBV11-3
d_call: -

cdr3_aa: CAITASGANVLTF
cdr3_nt: TGTGCCATCACAGCCTCTGGGGCCAACGTCCTGACTTTC
j_call: TRBJ2-6
clone_size: -
v_call: TRBV10-3
d_call: -

cdr3_aa: CASSRGGAGPLYEQYF
cdr3_nt: TGTGCCAGCAGTCGGGGGGGTGCGGGACCCCTCTACGAGCAGTACTTC
j_call: TRBJ2-7
clone_size: -
v_call: TRBV9
d_call: TRBD2

cdr3_aa: CASSPYGTAQFF
cdr3_nt: TGTGCCAGCAGCCCCTACGGGACAGCGCAGTTCTTC
j_call: TRBJ2-1
clone_size: -
v_call: TRBV5-5
d_call: TRBD1

cdr3_aa: CASSLAAYHNEQFF
cdr3_nt: TGTGCCAGCAGCTTAGCGGCCTACCACAATGAGCAGTTCTTC
j_call: TRBJ2-1
clone_size: -
v_call: TRBV7-8
d_call: -

cdr3_aa: CASSQGSDFMNTEAFF
cdr3_nt: TGTGCCAGCAGCCAAGGGTCCGATTTCATGAACACTGAAGCTTTCTTT
j_call: TRBJ1-1
clone_size: -
v_call: TRBV3-1/TRBV3-2
d_call: -

cdr3_aa: CAWNIAVGELFF
cdr3_nt: TGTGCCTGGAATATTGCAGTTGGGGAGCTGTTTTTT
j_call: TRBJ2-2
clone_size: -
v_call: TRBV30
d_call: -

cdr3_aa: CASTGTAPGNTIYF
cdr3_nt: TGTGCCAGCACCGGGACAGCCCCTGGAAACACCATATATTTT
j_call: TRBJ1-3
clone_size: few
v_call: TRBV18
d_call: TRBD1

cdr3_aa: CASSSQGGISGANVLTF
cdr3_nt: TGCGCCAGCAGCTCCCAGGGGGGGATCTCTGGGGCCAACGTCCTGACTTTC
j_call: TRBJ2-6
clone_size: -
v_call: TRBV5-1
d_call: -

cdr3_aa: CAIAQGQSTDTQYF
cdr3_nt: TGTGCCATCGCGCAGGGACAGAGCACAGATACGCAGTATTTT
j_call: TRBJ2-3
clone_size: once
v_call: TRBV10-3
d_call: TRBD1

cdr3_aa: CASARQGEIEAFF
cdr3_nt: TGTGCCAGCGCTAGACAGGGGGAGATCGAAGCTTTCTTT
j_call: TRBJ1-1
clone_size: many
v_call: TRBV10-3
d_call: TRBD1

cdr3_aa: CASSPPGAHQPQHF
cdr3_nt: TGTGCCAGCAGCCCCCCCGGGGCCCACCAGCCCCAGCATTTT
j_call: TRBJ1-5
clone_size: -
v_call: TRBV25-1
d_call: -

cdr3_aa: CASTQEPGGGTGELFF
cdr3_nt: TGCGCCAGCACCCAGGAGCCAGGGGGCGGCACCGGGGAGCTGTTTTTT
j_call: TRBJ2-2
clone_size: -
v_call: TRBV5-1
d_call: TRBD1

cdr3_aa: CASSESSRQTQYF
cdr3_nt: TGTGCCAGCAGTGAAAGTAGCAGGCAGACCCAGTACTTC
j_call: TRBJ2-5
clone_size: -
v_call: TRBV6-1
d_call: -

cdr3_aa: CASSPSGEGEQYF
cdr3_nt: TGTGCCAGCTCCCCAAGTGGGGAGGGCGAGCAGTACTTC
j_call: TRBJ2-7
clone_size: -
v_call: TRBV18
d_call: TRBD2

cdr3_aa: CASSRDRNSNQPQHF
cdr3_nt: TGTGCCAGCAGCCGGGACAGGAATAGCAATCAGCCCCAGCATTTT
j_call: TRBJ1-5
clone_size: -
v_call: TRBV4-2
d_call: TRBD1

cdr3_aa: CASSHPALTESYNEQFF
cdr3_nt: TGTGCCAGCTCTCATCCCGCCTTGACGGAGTCCTACAATGAGCAGTTCTTC
j_call: TRBJ2-1
clone_size: -
v_call: TRBV18
d_call: -

cdr3_aa: CASSSNPGNYGYTF
cdr3_nt: TGTGCCAGCTCATCAAACCCGGGCAACTATGGCTACACCTTC
j_call: TRBJ1-2
clone_size: -
v_call: TRBV18
d_call: -

cdr3_aa: CASSRDNSPLHF
cdr3_nt: TGTGCCAGCAGCAGGGATAATTCACCCCTCCACTTT
j_call: TRBJ1-6
clone_size: -
v_call: TRBV12-3/TRBV12-4
d_call: -

cdr3_aa: CASTYGQFAEAFF
cdr3_nt: TGCGCCAGCACTTACGGACAGTTCGCTGAAGCTTTCTTT
j_call: TRBJ1-1
clone_size: -
v_call: TRBV10-2
d_call: -

cdr3_aa: CASSQEVSGRALGANVLTF
cdr3_nt: TGTGCCAGCAGCCAAGAAGTCAGCGGGAGGGCCTTAGGGGCCAACGTCCTGACTTTC
j_call: TRBJ2-6
clone_size: -
v_call: TRBV3-1/TRBV3-2
d_call: TRBD2

cdr3_aa: CASNLRGLNTGELFF
cdr3_nt: TGTGCCAGTAACCTCAGGGGATTGAACACCGGGGAGCTGTTTTTT
j_call: TRBJ2-2
clone_size: few
v_call: TRBV21-1
d_call: -

cdr3_aa: CASRKDPYNEQFF
cdr3_nt: TGTGCCAGCAGAAAAGACCCATACAATGAGCAGTTCTTC
j_call: TRBJ2-1
clone_size: -
v_call: TRBV2
d_call: -

cdr3_aa: CASGREGGQETQYF
cdr3_nt: TGTGCCAGCGGGCGGGAGGGGGGACAAGAGACCCAGTACTTC
j_call: TRBJ2-5
clone_size: once
v_call: TRBV2
d_call: TRBD2

cdr3_aa: CSASSVAVGEQYF
cdr3_nt: TGCAGTGCTAGTTCAGTAGCGGTTGGCGAGCAGTACTTC
j_call: TRBJ2-7
clone_size: -
v_call: TRBV20-1
d_call: -

cdr3_aa: CASSSSSGGINTGELFF
cdr3_nt: TGTGCCAGTAGCTCCTCTAGCGGGGGGATTAACACCGGGGAGCTGTTTTTT
j_call: TRBJ2-2
clone_size: few
v_call: TRBV19
d_call: TRBD2

cdr3_aa: CASSLGGANVLTF
cdr3_nt: TGTGCCAGCAGTTTGGGGGGGGCCAACGTCCTGACTTTC
j_call: TRBJ2-6
clone_size: -
v_call: TRBV27
d_call: -

cdr3_aa: CAWSRGATEAFF
cdr3_nt: TGTGCCTGGAGCCGTGGGGCCACTGAAGCTTTCTTT
j_call: TRBJ1-1
clone_size: -
v_call: TRBV30
d_call: -

cdr3_aa: CASSQEGEQFF
cdr3_nt: TGTGCCAGCAGTCAAGAGGGTGAGCAGTTCTTC
j_call: TRBJ2-1
clone_size: -
v_call: TRBV28
d_call: -